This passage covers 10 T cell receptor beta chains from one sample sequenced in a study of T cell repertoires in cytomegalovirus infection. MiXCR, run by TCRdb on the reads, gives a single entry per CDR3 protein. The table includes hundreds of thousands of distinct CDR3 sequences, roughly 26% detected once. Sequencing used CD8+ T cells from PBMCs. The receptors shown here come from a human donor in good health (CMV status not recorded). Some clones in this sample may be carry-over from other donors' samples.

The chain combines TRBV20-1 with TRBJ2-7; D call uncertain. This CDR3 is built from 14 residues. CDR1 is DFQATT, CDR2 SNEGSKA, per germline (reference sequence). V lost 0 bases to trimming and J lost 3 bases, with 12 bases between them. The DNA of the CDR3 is TGCAGTGCTAGAGATAAGGGAATAGGCTACGAGCAGTACTTC. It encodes CSARDKGIGYEQYF.

The CDR3 nucleotides read TGTGCCAGCAGCTCCTCAGGGGGTTATAATTCACCCCTCCACTTT. This codes for CASSSSGGYNSPLHF. This chain links TRBV6-6 with TRBJ1-6, with 7 bases matching TRBD1. This CDR3 comprises 15 residues. V shed 6 bases and J 4 bases; nucleotides not matched to a gene: 6. The germline CDR1 and CDR2 sequences are MNHNY and SVGAGI (reference sequence).

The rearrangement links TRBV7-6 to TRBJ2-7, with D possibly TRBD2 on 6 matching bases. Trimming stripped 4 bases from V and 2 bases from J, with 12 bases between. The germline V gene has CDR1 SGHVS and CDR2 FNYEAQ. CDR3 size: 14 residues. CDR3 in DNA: TGTGCCAGCAGCTCGGGACTGGTTACCTACGAGCAGTACTTC. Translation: CASSSGLVTYEQYF.

The CDR3 here is CASSPGGNNQPQHF. The CDR3 DNA reads as TGTGCCAGCAGCCCTGGGGGGAACAATCAGCCCCAGCATTTT. The chain recombines TRBV28 with TRBJ1-5; D is possibly TRBD1 (5 bases). The CDR3 has 14 amino acids. Looked up from germline, CDR1 is MDHEN and CDR2 is SYDVKM. V lost 6 bases and J 3 bases, leaving 12 bases between the germline ends.

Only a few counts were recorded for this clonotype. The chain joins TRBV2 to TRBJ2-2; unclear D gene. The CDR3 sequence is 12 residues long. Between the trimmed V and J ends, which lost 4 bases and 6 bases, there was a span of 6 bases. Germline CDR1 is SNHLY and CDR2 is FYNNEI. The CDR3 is CASSGGPGELFF. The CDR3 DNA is TGTGCCAGCAGTGGAGGCCCCGGGGAGCTGTTTTTT.

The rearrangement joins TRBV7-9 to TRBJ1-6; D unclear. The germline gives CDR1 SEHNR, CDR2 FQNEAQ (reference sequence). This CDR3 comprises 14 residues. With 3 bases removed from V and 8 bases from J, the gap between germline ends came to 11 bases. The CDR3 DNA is TGTGCCAGCAGCTTGAGTCACCCTGATTCACCCCTCCACTTT. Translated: CASSLSHPDSPLHF.

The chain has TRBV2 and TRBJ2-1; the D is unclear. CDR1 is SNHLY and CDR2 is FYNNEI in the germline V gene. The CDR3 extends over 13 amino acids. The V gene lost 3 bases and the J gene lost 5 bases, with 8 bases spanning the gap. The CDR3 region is CASSDYRHNEQFF. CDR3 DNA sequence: TGTGCCAGCAGTGATTATCGCCACAATGAGCAGTTCTTC.

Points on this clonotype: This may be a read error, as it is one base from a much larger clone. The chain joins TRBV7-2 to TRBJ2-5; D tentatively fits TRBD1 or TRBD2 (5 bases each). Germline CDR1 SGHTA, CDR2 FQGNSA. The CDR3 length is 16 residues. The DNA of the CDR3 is TGTGCCAGCAGATTAGAAATAGGGACCAACTGGGAGACCCAGTACTTC. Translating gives CASRLEIGTNWETQYF. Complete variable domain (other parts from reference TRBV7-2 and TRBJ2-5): GAGVSQSPSNKVTEKGKDVELRCDPISGHTALYWYRQSLGQGLEFLIYFQGNSAPDKSGLPSDRFSAERTGGSVSTLTIQRTQQEDSAVYLCASRLEIGTNWETQYFGPGTRLLVL.

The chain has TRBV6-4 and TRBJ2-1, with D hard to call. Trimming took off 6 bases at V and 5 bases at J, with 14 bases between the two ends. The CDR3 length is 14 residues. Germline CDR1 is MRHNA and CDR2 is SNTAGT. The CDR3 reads CASSYRISDNEQFF. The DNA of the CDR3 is TGTGCCAGCAGCTACCGGATAAGTGACAATGAGCAGTTCTTC.

The CDR3 coding sequence is TGTGCCAGCAGTTACCCGAATGTCTATAATTCACCCCTCCACTTT. Amino acids: CASSYPNVYNSPLHF. The V and J genes are TRBV6-6 and TRBJ1-6; D is uncertain. The length of the CDR3 is 15 residues. Germline V gene lookup returns CDR1 MNHNY and CDR2 SVGAGI (reference sequence). The V and J ends lost 2 bases and 3 bases respectively, with 8 bases between them.